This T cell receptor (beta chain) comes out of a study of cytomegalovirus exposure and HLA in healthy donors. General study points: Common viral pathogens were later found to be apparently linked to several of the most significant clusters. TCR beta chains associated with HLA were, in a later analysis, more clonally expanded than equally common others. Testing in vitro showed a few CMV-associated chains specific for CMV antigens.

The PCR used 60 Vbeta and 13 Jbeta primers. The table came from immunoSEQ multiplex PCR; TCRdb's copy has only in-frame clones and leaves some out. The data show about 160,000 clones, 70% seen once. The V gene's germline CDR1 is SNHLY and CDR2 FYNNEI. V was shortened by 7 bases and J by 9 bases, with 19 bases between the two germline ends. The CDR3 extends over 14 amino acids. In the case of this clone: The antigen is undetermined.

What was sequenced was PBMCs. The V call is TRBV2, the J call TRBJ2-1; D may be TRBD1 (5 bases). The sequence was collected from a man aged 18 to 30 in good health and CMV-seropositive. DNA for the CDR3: TGTGCCAGCATTGGTGGAAGGGGTGGTGGTGAGCAGTTCTTC. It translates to CASIGGRGGGEQFF.